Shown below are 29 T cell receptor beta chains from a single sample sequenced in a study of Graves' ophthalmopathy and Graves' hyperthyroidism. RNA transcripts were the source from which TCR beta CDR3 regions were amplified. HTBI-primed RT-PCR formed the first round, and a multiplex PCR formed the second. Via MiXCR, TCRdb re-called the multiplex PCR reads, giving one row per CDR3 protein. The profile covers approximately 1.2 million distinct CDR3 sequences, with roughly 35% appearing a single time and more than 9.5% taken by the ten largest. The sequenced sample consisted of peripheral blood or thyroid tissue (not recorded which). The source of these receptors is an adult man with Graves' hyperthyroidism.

In nucleotides, the CDR3 is TGTGCCAGCAGTCTAGGGAGTTTAAGCAATCAGCCCCAGCATTTT. This sequence encodes CASSLGSLSNQPQHF. The genes are TRBV7-9 and TRBJ1-5; D is unclear. The germline V and J ends were trimmed by 6 bases and 1 base, with 13 bases remaining between them. CDR3 size: 15 residues. Germline V gene lookup returns CDR1 SEHNR and CDR2 FQNEAQ (reference sequence).

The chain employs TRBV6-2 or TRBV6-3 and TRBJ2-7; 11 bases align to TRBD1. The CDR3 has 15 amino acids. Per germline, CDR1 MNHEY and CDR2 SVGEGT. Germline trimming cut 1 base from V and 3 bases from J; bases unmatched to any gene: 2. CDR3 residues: CASSYYGTGGYEQYF. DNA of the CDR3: TGTGCCAGCAGTTACTACGGGACAGGGGGCTACGAGCAGTACTTC.

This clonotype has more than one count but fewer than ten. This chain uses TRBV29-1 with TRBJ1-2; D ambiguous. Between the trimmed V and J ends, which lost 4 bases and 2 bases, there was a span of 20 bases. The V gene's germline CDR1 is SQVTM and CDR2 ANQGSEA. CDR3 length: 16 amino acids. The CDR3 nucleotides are TGCAGCGTTGGTTGGGGTTTCGGCGGTGGGAACTATGGCTACACCTTC. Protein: CSVGWGFGGGNYGYTF. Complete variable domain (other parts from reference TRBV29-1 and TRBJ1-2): SAVISQKPSRDICQRGTSLTIQCQVDSQVTMMFWYRQQPGQSLTLIATANQGSEATYESGFVIDKFPISRPNLTFSTLTVSNMSPEDSSIYLCSVGWGFGGGNYGYTFGSGTRLTVV.

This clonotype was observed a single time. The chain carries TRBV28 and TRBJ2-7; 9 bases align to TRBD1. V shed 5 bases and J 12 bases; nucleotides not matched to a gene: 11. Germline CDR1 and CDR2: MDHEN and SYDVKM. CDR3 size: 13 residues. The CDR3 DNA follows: TGTGCCAGCAGTCCCGGGACAGGGAATATGGGGTACTTC. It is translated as CASSPGTGNMGYF.

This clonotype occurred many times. CDR3 protein: CASSLKGLGANVLTF. CDR3 bases: TGTGCCAGCAGCTTAAAGGGTCTCGGGGCCAACGTCCTGACTTTC. The V and J genes are TRBV7-8 and TRBJ2-6; D gene ambiguous. Trimming shortened V by 2 bases and J by 4 bases, and 9 bases separated the two germline ends. The CDR3 is 15 amino acids. CDR1 and CDR2 from the germline V gene are SGHVS and FQNEAQ.

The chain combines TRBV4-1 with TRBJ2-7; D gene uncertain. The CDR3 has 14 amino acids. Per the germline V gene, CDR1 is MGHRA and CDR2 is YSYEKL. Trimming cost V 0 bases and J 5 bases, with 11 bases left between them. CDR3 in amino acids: CASSQDVSADEQYF. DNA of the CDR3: TGCGCCAGCAGCCAAGATGTGAGTGCGGACGAGCAGTACTTC.

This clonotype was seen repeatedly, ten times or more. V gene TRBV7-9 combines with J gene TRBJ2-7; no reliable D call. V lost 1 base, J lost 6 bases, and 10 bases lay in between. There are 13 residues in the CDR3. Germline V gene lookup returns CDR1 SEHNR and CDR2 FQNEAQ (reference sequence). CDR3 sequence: CASSLELSSEQYF. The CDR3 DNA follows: TGTGCCAGCAGCTTAGAGCTTAGCAGCGAGCAGTACTTC.

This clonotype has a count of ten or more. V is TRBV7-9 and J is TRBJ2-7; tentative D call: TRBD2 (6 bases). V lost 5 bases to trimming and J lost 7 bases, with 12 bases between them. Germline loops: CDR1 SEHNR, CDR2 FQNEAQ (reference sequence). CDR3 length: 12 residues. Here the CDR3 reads CASSTGVREQYF. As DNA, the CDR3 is TGTGCCAGCAGCACGGGAGTGAGGGAGCAGTACTTC.

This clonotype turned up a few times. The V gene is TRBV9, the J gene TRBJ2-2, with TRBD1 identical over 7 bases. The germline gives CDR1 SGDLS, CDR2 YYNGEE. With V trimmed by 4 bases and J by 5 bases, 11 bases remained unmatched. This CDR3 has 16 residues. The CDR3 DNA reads TGTGCCAGCAGCCTCACCCCCGGCAGGGGGACCGGGGAGCTGTTTTTT. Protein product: CASSLTPGRGTGELFF.

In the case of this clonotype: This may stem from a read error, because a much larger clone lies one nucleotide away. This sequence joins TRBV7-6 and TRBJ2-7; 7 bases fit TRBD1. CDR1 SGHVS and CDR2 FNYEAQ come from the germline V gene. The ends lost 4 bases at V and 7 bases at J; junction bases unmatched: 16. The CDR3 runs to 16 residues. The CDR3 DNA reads TGTGCCAGCAGCTACACGGAACAGGGGTATGTGGGTGAGCAGTACTTC. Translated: CASSYTEQGYVGEQYF.

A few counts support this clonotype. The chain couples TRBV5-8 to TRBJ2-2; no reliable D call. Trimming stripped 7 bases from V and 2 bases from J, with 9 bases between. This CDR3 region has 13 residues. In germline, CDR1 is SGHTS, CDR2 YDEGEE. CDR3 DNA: TGTGCCAGCGGGAAGCCCAACACCGGGGAGCTGTTTTTT. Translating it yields CASGKPNTGELFF.

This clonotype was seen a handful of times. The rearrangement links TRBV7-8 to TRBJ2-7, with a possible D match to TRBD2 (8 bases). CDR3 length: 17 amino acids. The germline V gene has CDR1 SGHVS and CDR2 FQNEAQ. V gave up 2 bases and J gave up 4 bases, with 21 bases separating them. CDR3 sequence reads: CASSLTGRGDSGYEQYF. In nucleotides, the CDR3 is TGTGCCAGCAGCTTAACAGGGCGGGGGGACAGTGGTTACGAGCAGTACTTC. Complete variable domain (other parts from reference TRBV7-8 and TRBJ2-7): GAGVSQSPRYKVAKRGQDVALRCDPISGHVSLFWYQQALGQGPEFLTYFQNEAQLDKSGLPSDRFFAERPEGSVSTLKIQRTQQEDSAVYLCASSLTGRGDSGYEQYFGPGTRLTVT.

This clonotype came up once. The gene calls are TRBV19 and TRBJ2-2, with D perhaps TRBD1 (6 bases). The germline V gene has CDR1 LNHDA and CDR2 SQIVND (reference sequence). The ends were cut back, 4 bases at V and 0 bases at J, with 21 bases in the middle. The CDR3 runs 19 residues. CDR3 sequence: CASSKGTTGDFANTGELFF. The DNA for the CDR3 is TGTGCCAGTAGTAAGGGGACAACAGGCGATTTCGCGAACACCGGGGAGCTGTTTTTT.

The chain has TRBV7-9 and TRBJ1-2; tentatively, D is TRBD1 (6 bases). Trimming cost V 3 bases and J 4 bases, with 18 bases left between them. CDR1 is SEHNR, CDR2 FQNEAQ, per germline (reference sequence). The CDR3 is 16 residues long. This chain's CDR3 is CASSFPDRRGSYGYTF. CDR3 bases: TGTGCCAGCAGCTTCCCAGACAGGCGCGGGAGCTATGGCTACACCTTC.

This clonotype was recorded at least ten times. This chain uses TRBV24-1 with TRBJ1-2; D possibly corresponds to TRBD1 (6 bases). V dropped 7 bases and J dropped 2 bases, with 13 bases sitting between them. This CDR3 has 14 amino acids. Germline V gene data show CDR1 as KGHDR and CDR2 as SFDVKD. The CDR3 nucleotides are TGTGCCACCAGCCGGAGGACAGCCAACTATGGCTACACCTTC. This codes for CATSRRTANYGYTF.

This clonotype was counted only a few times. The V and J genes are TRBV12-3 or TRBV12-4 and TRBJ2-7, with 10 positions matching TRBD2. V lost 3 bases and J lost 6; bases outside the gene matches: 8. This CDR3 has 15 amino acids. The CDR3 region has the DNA TGTGCCAGCAGTTTTAGGGCTAGCGGGAGTAGCGAGCAGTACTTC. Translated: CASSFRASGSSEQYF.

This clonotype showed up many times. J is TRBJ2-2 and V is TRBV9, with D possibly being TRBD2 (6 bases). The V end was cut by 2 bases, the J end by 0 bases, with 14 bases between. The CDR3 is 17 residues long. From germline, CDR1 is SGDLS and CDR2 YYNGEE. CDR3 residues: CASSVSRLGTNTGELFF. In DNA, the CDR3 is TGTGCCAGCAGCGTCAGCCGACTAGGTACGAACACCGGGGAGCTGTTTTTT.

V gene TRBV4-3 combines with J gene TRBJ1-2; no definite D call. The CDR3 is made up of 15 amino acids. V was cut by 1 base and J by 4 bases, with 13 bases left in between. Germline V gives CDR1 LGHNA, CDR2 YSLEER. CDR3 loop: CASSQVPGSPYGYTF. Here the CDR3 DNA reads TGCGCCAGCAGCCAAGTTCCAGGATCGCCCTATGGCTACACCTTC.

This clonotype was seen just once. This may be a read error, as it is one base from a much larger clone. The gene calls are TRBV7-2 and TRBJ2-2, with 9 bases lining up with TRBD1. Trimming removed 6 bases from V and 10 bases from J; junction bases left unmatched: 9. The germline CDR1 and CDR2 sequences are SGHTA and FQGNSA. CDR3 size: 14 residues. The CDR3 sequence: CASRAGQGSEELFF. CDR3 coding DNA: TGTGCCAGCAGGGCGGGACAGGGCTCCGAGGAGCTGTTTTTT.

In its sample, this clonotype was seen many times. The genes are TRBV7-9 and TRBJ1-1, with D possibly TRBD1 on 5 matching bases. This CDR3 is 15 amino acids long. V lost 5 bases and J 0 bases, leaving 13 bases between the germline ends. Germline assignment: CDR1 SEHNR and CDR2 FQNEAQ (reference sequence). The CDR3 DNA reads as TGTGCCAGCAGCCCACTGGGGGACCTGAACACTGAAGCTTTCTTT. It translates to CASSPLGDLNTEAFF.

The CDR3 here is CASSLAGPRWTLHF. The CDR3 nucleotides read TGTGCCAGCAGTTTAGCAGGGCCCCGTTGGACCCTCCACTTT. V gene TRBV12-3 or TRBV12-4 combines with J gene TRBJ1-6; D remains ambiguous. V was clipped by 0 bases and J by 14 bases, with 14 bases between them. The CDR3 has 14 amino acids.

The CDR3 loop is CSVVGVVGGAYEQYF. Written as DNA, the CDR3 is TGCAGCGTTGTTGGGGTGGTGGGAGGGGCCTACGAGCAGTACTTC. The rearrangement joins TRBV29-1 to TRBJ2-7, with 7 bases lining up with TRBD2. Germline loops: CDR1 SQVTM, CDR2 ANQGSEA. The CDR3 loop spans 15 amino acids. Trimming cost V 4 bases and J 2 bases; bases outside gene matches: 11.

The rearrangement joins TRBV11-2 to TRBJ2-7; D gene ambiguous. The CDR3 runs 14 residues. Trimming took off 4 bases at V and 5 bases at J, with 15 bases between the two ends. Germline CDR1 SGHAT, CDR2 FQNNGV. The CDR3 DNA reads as TGTGCCAGCAGCTCCGCCTCGGCTTTCCACGAGCAGTACTTC. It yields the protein CASSSASAFHEQYF.

The DNA of the CDR3 is TGTGCCAGCAGCTTAGGCAGCCTGGACAAGAACACTGAAGCTTTCTTT. The encoded protein is CASSLGSLDKNTEAFF. The chain combines TRBV13 with TRBJ1-1, with D possibly matching TRBD1 (5 bases). CDR3 length: 16 residues. Germline-derived CDR1 and CDR2 are PRHDT and FYEKMQ (reference sequence). With 0 bases removed from V and 1 base from J, the gap between germline ends came to 12 bases.

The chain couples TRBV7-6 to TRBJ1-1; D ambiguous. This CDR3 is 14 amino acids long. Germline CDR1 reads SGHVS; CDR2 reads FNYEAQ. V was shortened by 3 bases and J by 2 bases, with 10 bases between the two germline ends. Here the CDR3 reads CASSLTKGNTEAFF. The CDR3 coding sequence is TGTGCCAGCAGCTTGACAAAGGGTAACACTGAAGCTTTCTTT. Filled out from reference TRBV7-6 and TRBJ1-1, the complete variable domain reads GAGVSQSPRYKVTKRGQDVALRCDPISGHVSLYWYRQALGQGPEFLTYFNYEAQQDKSGLPNDRFSAERPEGSISTLTIQRTEQRDSAMYRCASSLTKGNTEAFFGQGTRLTVV.

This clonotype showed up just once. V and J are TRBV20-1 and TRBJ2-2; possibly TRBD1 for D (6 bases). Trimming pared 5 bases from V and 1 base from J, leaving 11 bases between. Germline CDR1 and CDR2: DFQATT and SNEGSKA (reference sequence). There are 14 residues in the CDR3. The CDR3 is CSAGQTGNTGELFF. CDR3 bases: TGCAGTGCTGGCCAGACAGGGAACACCGGGGAGCTGTTTTTT.

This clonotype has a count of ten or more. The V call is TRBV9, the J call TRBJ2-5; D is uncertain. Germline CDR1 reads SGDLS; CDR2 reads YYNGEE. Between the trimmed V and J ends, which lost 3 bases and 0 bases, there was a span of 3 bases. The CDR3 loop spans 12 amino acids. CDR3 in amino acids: CASSANQETQYF. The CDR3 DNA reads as TGTGCCAGCAGCGCCAACCAAGAGACCCAGTACTTC.

The CDR3 loop reads CAIQQPGQMGNTEAFF. The CDR3 region has the DNA TGTGCCATTCAGCAGCCGGGACAGATGGGGAACACTGAAGCTTTCTTT. The chain has TRBV10-3 and TRBJ1-1; 7 nucleotides align to TRBD1. V was clipped by 9 bases and J by 1 base; unmatched bases: 14. The CDR3 loop spans 16 amino acids. The V gene's germline CDR1 is ENHRY and CDR2 SYGVKD.

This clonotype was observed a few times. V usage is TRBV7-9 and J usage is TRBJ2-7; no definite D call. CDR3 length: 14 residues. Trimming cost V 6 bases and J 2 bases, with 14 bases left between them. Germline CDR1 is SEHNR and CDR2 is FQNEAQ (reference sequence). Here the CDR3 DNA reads TGTGCCAGCAGTGAATACGCAGCTACCTACGAGCAGTACTTC. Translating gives CASSEYAATYEQYF.